The clone carrying this TCR beta chain was counted a few times. Its antigen remains unidentified. The data originate from a study of beta chain features in type 1 diabetes. Background on the study: Examined across all samples were roughly 110,000,000 sorted cells. Regarding the study as a whole: For patients, the naive, central memory and Treg TCRB repertoires appeared more alike than for healthy donors. Researchers report that Type 1 diabetes patients had moderately but significantly shorter TCRB CDR3s across all four CD4+ subsets. VDJ junctions in type 1 diabetes patients carried more deletions and fewer insertions.

The CDR3 length is 14 residues. V dropped 6 bases and J dropped 6; count of bases not matched to a gene: 11. Germline loops: CDR1 SNHLY, CDR2 FYNNEI. The whole isolated RNA underwent reverse transcription, so sequencing captured expressed TCRB transcripts. The protocol was immunoSEQ multiplex PCR, while the TCRdb copy is restricted to in-frame clones and leaves out a portion. The sample gives some 330,000 clones, around 12% of which show up once; 0.0085% to 0.012% is in the top ten. Staining for CD45RO/CCR7/CD25/CD127/CD95/CD27 allowed sorting of CD4+ naive, central memory, regulatory and stem cell-like memory cells.

The receptor's source is a young woman with type 1 diabetes. This chain links TRBV2 with TRBJ2-7; 7 bases line up with TRBD2. The sample taken for sequencing was naive CD4+ T cells from blood. The CDR3 DNA sequence: TGTGCCAGCAGGAGGGCGACTAGCAGGACCGAGCAGTACTTC. It is translated as CASRRATSRTEQYF.